The clone carrying this TCR beta chain has only a few counts. CDR3 length: 20 residues. Trimming cost V 3 bases and J 1 base; bases outside gene matches: 15. The germline V gene has CDR1 MDHEN and CDR2 SYDVKM. Authors' analysis steps: Cell counts per sample came from amplifying reference gene primers. Generated by immunoSEQ multiplex PCR, the TCRdb table keeps only in-frame clones and is missing some. The DNA was the basis for D and trimming; V, J and clone size are from that table. Here the sample spans 150,000 to 200,000 clones, around 87% being singletons. The sample is drawn from a study of blood T cell repertoires in COVID-19. The overall study: Acute and convalescent COVID-19 specimens originated in the United States, Italy and Spain. From T cells, B-cell-depleted T cells, or PBMCs came the material, which was cDNA or gDNA.

V usage is TRBV28 and J usage is TRBJ2-6; 7 positions agree with TRBD1. The TCR comes from a man in his forties with active or convalescent COVID-19. The sequencing sample was made of peripheral blood. In nucleotides, the CDR3 is TGTGCCAGCAGTTTTGCAGGGGGAAATCAAATGCAATCTGGGGCCAACGTCCTGACTTTC. This sequence encodes CASSFAGGNQMQSGANVLTF.